This T cell receptor beta chain derives from a study of CD8 T cells in Susac syndrome. Study in general: Patients with Susac syndrome were therapy-naive, on corticosteroids, or on intravenous immunoglobulin alone at blood draw.

Sequencing of TCR beta, carried out with a high-throughput approach, was applied to CD8+ and CD4+ T cells from the blood. Negative isolation yielded CD4+ and CD8+ T cells, and FACS enriched TEMRA cells. Study outcomes and limitations: Clonal expansion was missing from Susac syndrome CD4+ T cell repertoires.

The V end was cut by 7 bases, the J end by 6 bases, with 9 bases between. CDR3 length: 10 amino acids. Germline V gene lookup returns CDR1 GTSNPN and CDR2 SVGIG (reference sequence). Regarding this clonotype: The antigen remains undetermined.

RNA was extracted with the RNeasy kit, and a quantity of roughly 0.5 to 1 ug was reverse transcribed using random hexamers. Via MiXCR, TCRdb re-called the immunoSEQ multiplex PCR reads, giving one row per CDR3 protein. The sample has some 240,000 distinct CDR3 sequences; 90% to 96% are singletons. The rearrangement joins TRBV30 to TRBJ1-2; unclear D gene. The TCR sequence derives from a human donor with Susac syndrome. Material for sequencing was CD4+ T cells from PBMCs. Written as DNA, the CDR3 is TGTGCCTTTCAACCTCATGGCTACACCTTC. Its translation is CAFQPHGYTF.